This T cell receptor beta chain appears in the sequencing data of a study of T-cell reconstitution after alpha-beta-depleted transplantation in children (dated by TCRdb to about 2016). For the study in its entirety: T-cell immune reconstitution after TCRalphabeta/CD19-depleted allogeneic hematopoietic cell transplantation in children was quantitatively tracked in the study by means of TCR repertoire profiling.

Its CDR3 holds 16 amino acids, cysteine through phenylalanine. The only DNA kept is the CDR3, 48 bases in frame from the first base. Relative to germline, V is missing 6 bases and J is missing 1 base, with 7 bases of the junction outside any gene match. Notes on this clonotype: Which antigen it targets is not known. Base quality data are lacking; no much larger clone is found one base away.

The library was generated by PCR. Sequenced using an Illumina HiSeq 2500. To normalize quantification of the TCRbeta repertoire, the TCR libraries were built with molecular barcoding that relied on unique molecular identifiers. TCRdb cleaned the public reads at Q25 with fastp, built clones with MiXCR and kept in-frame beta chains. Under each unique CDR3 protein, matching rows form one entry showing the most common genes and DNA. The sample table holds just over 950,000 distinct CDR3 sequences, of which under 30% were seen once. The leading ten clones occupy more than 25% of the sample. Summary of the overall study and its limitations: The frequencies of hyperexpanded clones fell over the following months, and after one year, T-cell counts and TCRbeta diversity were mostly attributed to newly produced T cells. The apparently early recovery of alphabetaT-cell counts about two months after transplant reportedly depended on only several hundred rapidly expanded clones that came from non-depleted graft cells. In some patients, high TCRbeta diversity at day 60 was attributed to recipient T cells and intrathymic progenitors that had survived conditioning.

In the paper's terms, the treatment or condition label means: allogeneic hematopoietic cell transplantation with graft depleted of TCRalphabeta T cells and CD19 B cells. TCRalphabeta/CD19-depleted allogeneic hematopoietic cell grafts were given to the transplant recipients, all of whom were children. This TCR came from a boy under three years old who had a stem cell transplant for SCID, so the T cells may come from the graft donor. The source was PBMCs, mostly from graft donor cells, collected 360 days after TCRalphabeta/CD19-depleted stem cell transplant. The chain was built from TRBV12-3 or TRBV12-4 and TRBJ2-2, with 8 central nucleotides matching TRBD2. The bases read TGTGCCAGCAGAAGGCGGGGGGCCTTGAACACCGGGGAGCTGTTTTTT. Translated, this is CASRRRGALNTGELFF.